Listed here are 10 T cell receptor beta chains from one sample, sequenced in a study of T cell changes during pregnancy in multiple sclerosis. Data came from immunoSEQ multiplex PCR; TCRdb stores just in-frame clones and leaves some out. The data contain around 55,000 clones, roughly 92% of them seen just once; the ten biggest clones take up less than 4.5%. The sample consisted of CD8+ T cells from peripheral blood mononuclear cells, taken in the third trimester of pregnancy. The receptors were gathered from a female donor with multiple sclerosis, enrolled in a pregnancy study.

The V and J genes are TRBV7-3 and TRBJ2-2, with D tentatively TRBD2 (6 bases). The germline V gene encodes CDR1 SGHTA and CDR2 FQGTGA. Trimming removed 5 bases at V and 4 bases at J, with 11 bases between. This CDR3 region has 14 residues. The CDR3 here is CASSQEGGTGELFF. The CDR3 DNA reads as TGTGCCAGCAGCCAGGAGGGAGGCACCGGGGAGCTGTTTTTT.

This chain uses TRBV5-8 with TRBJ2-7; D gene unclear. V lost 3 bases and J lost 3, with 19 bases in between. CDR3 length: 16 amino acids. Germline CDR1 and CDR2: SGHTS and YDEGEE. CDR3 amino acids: CASSSRGVSLDYEQYF. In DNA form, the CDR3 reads TGTGCCAGCAGCTCCCGAGGCGTGAGTCTAGACTACGAGCAGTACTTC.

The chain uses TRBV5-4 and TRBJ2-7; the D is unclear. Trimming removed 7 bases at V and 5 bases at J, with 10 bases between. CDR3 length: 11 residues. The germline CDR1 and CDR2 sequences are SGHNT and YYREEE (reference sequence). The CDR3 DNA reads TGTGCCAGCGCTAATATCAACGAGCAGTACTTC. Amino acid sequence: CASANINEQYF.

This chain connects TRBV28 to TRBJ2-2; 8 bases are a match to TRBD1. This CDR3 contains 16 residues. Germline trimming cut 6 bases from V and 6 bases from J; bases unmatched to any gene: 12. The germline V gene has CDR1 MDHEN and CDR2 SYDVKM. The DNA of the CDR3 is TGTGCCAGCAGAAGTCCGGACAGGGAGTTTGCCGGGGAGCTGTTTTTT. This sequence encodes CASRSPDREFAGELFF.

CDR3 region: CSARTGSEQYF. DNA for the CDR3: TGCAGTGCCAGGACAGGGAGCGAGCAGTACTTC. The chain links TRBV20-1 to TRBJ2-7, with TRBD1 identical over 8 bases. V shed 6 bases, J shed 6 bases, and the junction held 4 bases outside the gene matches. This CDR3 comprises 11 residues. Germline CDR1 reads DFQATT; CDR2 reads SNEGSKA (reference sequence).

CDR3 coding DNA: TGTGCCAGCAGCTTAGTGCGGTTGAGCTCCTACGAGCAGTACTTC. The encoded protein is CASSLVRLSSYEQYF. The chain is built from TRBV13 and TRBJ2-7; D unclear. V was pared by 1 base and J by 0 bases, with 10 bases between. The CDR3 consists of 15 residues. CDR1 PRHDT and CDR2 FYEKMQ come from the germline V gene (reference sequence).

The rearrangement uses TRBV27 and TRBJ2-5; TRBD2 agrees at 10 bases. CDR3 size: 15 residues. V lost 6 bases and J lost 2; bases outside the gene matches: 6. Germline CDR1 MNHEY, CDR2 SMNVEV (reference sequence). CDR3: CASSRTSGPQETQYF. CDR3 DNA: TGTGCCAGCAGCCGGACTAGCGGCCCTCAAGAGACCCAGTACTTC.

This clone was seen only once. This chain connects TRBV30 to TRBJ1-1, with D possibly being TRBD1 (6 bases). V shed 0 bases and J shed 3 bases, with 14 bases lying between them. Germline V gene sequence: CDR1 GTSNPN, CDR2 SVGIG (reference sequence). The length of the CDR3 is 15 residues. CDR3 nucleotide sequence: TGTGCCTGGAGTGTACTGGACAGTTGGCACACTGAAGCTTTCTTT. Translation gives CAWSVLDSWHTEAFF.

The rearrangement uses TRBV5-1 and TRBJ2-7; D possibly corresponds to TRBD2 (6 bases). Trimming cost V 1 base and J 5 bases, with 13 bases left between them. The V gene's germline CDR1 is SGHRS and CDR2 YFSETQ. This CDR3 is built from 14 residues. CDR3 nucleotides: TGCGCCAGCAGCTTGTATGGACTAACTCACGAGCAGTACTTC. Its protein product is CASSLYGLTHEQYF.

CDR3 bases: TGTGCCGCCCGGACAGGTCATGCAGAGACCCAGTACTTC. Its translation: CAARTGHAETQYF. The chain employs TRBV2 and TRBJ2-5; 7 bases map to TRBD1. With V trimmed by 11 bases and J by 4 bases, 10 bases remained unmatched. CDR1 is SNHLY, CDR2 FYNNEI, per germline. The CDR3 has 13 residues. Full variable domain (missing parts from reference TRBV2 and TRBJ2-5): EPEVTQTPSHQVTQMGQEVILRCVPISNHLYFYWYRQILGQKVEFLVSFYNNEISEKSEIFDDQFSVERPDGSNFTLKIRSTKLEDSAMYFCAARTGHAETQYFGPGTRLLVL.